A selection of T cell receptor beta chains follows, all from one sample in a study of blood T cell repertoires in COVID-19. Profiling relied on immunoSEQ multiplex PCR, and the TCRdb table lists in-frame clones only, not all of them. The sample gives 150,000 to 200,000 clones, approximately 81% of which show up once; about 3% is in the top ten. The sample consisted of peripheral blood. The receptors were gathered from a human donor with acute or convalescent COVID-19. The donor label of this sample is uncertain. Each CDR3 is given with its conserved first and last residue. The D gene is left open where the match is weak. Only some rows state a clone size, as once, few, many or a class for expanded clones.

NA	TRBJ1-3	TRBV28	NA	TGTGCCAGCAGTCCCCAGGGGTCCGGAAACACCATATATTTT	CASSPQGSGNTIYF
NA	TRBJ1-1	TRBV2	NA	TGTGCCAGCAGCAGTGGACCGGGGAAGGGCGAAGCTTTCTTT	CASSSGPGKGEAFF
NA	TRBJ2-6	TRBV27	NA	TGTGCCAGCAGTAATACCAGGGTGGCCGGGGCCAACGTCCTGACTTTC	CASSNTRVAGANVLTF
NA	TRBJ2-1	TRBV5-6	NA	TGTGCCAGCAGCTTCCGGGGGACCCGGGGTAATGAGCAGTTCTTC	CASSFRGTRGNEQFF
NA	TRBJ1-1	TRBV18	NA	TGTGCCAGCTCACCATTGAAGGGGCTTACAGGGACTGAAGCTTTCTTT	CASSPLKGLTGTEAFF
NA	TRBJ1-2	TRBV3-1/TRBV3-2	NA	TGTGCCAGCAGCCAAGATGGGAGGGGGATTTGGGGCTACACCTTC	CASSQDGRGIWGYTF
NA	TRBJ1-1	TRBV7-3	NA	TGTGCCAGCAGCCCCCAAGGGGGGAACACTGAAGCTTTCTTT	CASSPQGGNTEAFF
NA	TRBJ1-1	TRBV30	NA	TGTGCCTGGAGTGATTCCATCCACAAGCAGACAGTTGAGACTGAAGCTTTCTTT	CAWSDSIHKQTVETEAFF
NA	TRBJ2-7	TRBV30	TRBD2	TGTGCCTGGAGTAAGGGTAGCGGGGGTCTAGGGCAGTACTTC	CAWSKGSGGLGQYF
NA	TRBJ1-3	TRBV25-1	NA	TGTGCCAGCAGTGAAACCTTGATCGGGGGAAACACCATATATTTT	CASSETLIGGNTIYF
once	TRBJ2-3	TRBV15	TRBD2	TGTGCCACCAAGGGACTAGCCAGCACAGATACGCAGTATTTT	CATKGLASTDTQYF
NA	TRBJ2-7	TRBV7-2	TRBD2	TGTGCCAGCAGCTTAGACGGGGGGGGCTTCTACGAGCAGTACTTC	CASSLDGGGFYEQYF